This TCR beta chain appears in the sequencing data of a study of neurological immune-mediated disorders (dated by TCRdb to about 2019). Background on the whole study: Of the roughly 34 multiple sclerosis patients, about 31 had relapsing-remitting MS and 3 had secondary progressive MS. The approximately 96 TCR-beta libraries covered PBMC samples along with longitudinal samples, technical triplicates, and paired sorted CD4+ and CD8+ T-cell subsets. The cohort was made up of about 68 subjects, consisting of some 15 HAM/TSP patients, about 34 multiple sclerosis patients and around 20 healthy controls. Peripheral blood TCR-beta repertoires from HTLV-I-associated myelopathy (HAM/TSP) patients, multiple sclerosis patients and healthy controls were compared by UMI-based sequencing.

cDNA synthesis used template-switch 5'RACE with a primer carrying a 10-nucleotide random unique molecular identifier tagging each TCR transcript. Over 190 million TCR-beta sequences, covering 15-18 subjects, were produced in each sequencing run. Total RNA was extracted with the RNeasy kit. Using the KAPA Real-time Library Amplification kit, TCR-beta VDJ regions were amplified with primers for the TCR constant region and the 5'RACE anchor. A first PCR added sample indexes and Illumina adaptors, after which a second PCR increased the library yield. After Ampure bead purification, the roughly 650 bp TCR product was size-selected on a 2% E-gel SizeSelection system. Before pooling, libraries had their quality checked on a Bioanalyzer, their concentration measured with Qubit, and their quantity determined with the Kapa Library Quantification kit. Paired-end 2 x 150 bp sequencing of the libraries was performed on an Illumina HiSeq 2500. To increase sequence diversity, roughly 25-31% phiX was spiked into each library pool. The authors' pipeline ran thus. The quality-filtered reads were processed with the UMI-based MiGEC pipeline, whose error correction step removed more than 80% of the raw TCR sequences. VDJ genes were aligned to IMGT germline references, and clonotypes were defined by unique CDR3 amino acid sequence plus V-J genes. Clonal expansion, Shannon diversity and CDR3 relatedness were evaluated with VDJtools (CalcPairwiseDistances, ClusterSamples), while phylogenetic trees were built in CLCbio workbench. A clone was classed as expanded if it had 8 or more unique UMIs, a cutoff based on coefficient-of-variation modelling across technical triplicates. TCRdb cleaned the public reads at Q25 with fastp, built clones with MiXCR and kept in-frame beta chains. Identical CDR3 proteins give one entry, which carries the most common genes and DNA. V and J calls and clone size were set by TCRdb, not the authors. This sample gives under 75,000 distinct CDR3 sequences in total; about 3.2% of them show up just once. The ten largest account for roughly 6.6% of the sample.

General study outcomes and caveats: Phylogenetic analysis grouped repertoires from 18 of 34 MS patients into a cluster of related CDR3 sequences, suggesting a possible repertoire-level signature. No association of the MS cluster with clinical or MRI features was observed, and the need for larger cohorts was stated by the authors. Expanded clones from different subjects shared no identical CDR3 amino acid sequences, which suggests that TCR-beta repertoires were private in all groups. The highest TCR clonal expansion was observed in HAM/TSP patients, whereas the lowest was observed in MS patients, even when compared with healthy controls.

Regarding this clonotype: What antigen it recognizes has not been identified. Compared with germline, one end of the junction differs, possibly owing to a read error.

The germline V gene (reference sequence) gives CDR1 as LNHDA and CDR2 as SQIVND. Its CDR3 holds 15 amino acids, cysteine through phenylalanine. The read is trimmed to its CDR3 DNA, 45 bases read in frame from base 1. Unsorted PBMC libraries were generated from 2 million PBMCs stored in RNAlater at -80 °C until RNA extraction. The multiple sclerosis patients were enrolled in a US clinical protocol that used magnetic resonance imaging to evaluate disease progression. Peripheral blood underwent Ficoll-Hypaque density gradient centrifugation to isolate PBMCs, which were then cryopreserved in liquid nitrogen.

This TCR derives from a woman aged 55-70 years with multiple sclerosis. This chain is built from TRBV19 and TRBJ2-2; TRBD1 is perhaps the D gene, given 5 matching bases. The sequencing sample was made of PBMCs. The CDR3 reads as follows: CASSTAGSNNGELFF. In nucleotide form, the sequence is TGTGCCAGTAGTACCGCAGGGTCGAACAACGGGGAGCTGTTTTTT.